This T cell receptor beta chain was retrieved from a study of Ad26.COV2.S vaccination and SARS-CoV-2 variants. Treatment: roughly 18 received Ad26.COV2.S at low or high dose, single or two shots; several received placebo; per-sample allocation not given. Sampling happened 63 days after the first vaccine or placebo injection. Study-level results: Substantial response breadth was reportedly seen for spike-specific CD8+ and CD4+ T cells after vaccination.

Comments on this clone: What it recognizes is unknown.

Using immunoSEQ multiplex PCR, the repertoire was profiled, and TCRdb retains in-frame clones only, with some absent. The sample contains about 370,000 clones, about 85% of which appear only once. This sequence was found in a person aged 18-60 years who received the Ad26.COV2.S COVID-19 vaccine or a placebo. Sequencing was performed on peripheral blood, taken in a trial of Ad26.COV2.S vaccine versus placebo.

For the CDR3, the DNA is TGTGCCAGCAGTTACGGGACAGGGGTTTCCGAGACCCAGTACTTC. Amino acids: CASSYGTGVSETQYF. The chain has TRBV6-5 and TRBJ2-5; TRBD1 aligns across 10 bases. V lost 2 bases and J lost 5; bases outside the gene matches: 5. CDR3 length equals 15 residues. Germline V gene lookup returns CDR1 MNHEY and CDR2 SVGAGI.